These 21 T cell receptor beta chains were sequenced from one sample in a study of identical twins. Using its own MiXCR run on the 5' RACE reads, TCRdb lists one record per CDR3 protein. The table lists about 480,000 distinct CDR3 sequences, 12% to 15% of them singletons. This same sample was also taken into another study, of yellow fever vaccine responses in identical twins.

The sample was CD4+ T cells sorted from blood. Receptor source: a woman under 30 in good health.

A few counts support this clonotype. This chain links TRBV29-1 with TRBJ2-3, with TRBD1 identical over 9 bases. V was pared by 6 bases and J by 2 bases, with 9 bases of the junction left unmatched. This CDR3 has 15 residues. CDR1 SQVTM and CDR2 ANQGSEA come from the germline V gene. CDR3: CSVRPGQGSTDTQYF. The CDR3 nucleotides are TGCAGCGTGAGGCCCGGACAGGGGTCCACAGATACGCAGTATTTT.

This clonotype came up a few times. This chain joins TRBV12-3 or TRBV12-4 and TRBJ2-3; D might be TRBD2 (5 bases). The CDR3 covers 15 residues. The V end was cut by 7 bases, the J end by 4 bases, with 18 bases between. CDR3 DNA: TGTGCCAGCACCCCGGACTCCCTCGGGGCAGATACGCAGTATTTT. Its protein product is CASTPDSLGADTQYF.

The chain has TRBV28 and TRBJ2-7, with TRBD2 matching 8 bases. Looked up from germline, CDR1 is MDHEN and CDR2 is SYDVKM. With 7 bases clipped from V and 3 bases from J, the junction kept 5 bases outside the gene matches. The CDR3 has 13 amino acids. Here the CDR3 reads CASNLAGHYEQYF. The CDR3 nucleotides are TGTGCCAGCAATCTAGCGGGTCACTACGAGCAGTACTTC.

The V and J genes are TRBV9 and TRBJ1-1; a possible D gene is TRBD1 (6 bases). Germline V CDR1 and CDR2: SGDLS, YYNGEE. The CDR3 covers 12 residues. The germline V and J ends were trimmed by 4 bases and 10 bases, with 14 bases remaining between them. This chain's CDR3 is CASSRGGSGAFF. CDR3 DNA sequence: TGTGCCAGCAGCCGGGGGGGCTCAGGAGCTTTCTTT.

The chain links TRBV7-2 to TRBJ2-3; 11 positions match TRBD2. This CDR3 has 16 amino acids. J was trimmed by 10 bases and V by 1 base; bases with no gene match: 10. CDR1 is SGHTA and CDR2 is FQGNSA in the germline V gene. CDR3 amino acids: CASSLGVAGGPLSQYF. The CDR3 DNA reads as TGTGCCAGCAGCTTAGGGGTAGCGGGGGGGCCTTTATCGCAGTATTTT.

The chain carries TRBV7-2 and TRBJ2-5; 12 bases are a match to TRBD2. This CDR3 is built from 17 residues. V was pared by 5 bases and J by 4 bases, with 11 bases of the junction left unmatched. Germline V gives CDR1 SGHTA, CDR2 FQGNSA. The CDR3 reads CASSRASGGAGRETQYF. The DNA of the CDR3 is TGTGCCAGCAGCCGCGCTAGCGGGGGGGCCGGGAGAGAGACCCAGTACTTC.

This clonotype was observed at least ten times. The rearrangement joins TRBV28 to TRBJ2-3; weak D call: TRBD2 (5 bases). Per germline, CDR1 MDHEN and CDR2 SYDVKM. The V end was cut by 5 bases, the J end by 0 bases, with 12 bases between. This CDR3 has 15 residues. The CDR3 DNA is TGTGCCAGCAGTCGTAGCGAGACTAGCACAGATACGCAGTATTTT. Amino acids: CASSRSETSTDTQYF.

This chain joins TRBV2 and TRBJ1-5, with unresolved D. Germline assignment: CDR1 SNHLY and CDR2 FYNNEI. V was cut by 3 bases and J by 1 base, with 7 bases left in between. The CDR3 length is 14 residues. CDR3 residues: CASSDSISNQPQHF. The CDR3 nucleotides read TGTGCCAGCAGTGATTCCATAAGCAATCAGCCCCAGCATTTT.

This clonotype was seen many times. The CDR3 nucleotides are TGTGCCATCAGTGAGAATGGGGGGGCCTATGGCTACACCTTC. Translation gives CAISENGGAYGYTF. The chain joins TRBV10-3 to TRBJ1-2, with D perhaps TRBD1 (6 bases). The V gene lost 2 bases and the J gene lost 4 bases, with 11 bases spanning the gap. The germline CDR1 and CDR2 sequences are ENHRY and SYGVKD. The CDR3 is 14 amino acids.

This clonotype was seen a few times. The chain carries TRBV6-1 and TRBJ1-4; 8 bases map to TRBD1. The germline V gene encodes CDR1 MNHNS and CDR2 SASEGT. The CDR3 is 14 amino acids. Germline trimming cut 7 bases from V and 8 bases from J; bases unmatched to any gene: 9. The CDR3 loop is CASKIQGDREKLFF. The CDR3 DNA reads TGTGCCAGCAAAATACAGGGGGATAGGGAAAAACTGTTTTTT.

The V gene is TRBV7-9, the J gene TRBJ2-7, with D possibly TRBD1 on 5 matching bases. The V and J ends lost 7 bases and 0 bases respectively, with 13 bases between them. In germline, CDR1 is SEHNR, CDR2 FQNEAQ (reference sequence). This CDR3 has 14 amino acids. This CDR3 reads CASNPTTASYEQYF. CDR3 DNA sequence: TGTGCCAGCAACCCTACGACAGCCTCCTACGAGCAGTACTTC.

CDR3 region: CSASGTSWGTDTQYF. DNA for the CDR3: TGCAGTGCTAGCGGGACTAGCTGGGGAACAGATACGCAGTATTTT. The V and J genes are TRBV20-1 and TRBJ2-3, with 9 nucleotides matching TRBD2. The CDR3 consists of 15 residues. V lost 3 bases to trimming and J lost 3 bases; unmatched junction nucleotides: 7. The germline gives CDR1 DFQATT, CDR2 SNEGSKA (reference sequence).

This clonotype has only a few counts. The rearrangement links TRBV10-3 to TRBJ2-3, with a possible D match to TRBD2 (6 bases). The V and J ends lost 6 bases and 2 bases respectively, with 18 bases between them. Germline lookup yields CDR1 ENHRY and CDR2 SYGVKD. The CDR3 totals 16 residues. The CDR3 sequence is CAIRAPPGEITDTQYF. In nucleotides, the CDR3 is TGTGCCATCAGAGCACCTCCGGGAGAGATCACAGATACGCAGTATTTT.

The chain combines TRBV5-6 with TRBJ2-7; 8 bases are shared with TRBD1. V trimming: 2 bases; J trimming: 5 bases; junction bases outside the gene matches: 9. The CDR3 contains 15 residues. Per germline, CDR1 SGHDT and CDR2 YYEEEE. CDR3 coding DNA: TGTGCCAGCAGCTTTGCAGGGGGCGGTCATAACGAGCAGTACTTC. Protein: CASSFAGGGHNEQYF.

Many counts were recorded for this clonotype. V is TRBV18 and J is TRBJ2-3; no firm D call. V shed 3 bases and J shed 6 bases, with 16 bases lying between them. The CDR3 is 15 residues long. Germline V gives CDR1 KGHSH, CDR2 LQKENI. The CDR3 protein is CASSPTGRIRDTQYF. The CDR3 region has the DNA TGTGCCAGCTCACCGACTGGACGCATTCGGGATACGCAGTATTTT.

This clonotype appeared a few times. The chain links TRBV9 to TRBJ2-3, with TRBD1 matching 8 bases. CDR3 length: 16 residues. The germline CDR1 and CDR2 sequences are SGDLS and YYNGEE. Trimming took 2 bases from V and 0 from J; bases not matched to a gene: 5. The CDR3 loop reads CASSVDWTGSTDTQYF. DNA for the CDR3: TGTGCCAGCAGCGTGGATTGGACAGGGAGCACAGATACGCAGTATTTT.

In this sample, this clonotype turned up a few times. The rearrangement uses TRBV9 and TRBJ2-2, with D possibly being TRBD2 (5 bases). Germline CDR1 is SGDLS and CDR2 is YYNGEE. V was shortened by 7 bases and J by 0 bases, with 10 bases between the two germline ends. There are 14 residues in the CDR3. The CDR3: CASSRGSNTGELFF. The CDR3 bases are TGTGCCAGCTCGCGCGGGTCGAACACCGGGGAGCTGTTTTTT.

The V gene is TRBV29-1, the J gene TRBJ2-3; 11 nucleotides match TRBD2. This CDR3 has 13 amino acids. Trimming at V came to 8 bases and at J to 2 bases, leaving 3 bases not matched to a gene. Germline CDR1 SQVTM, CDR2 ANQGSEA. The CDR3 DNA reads TGCAGCAGACTAGCGGGAAACACAGATACGCAGTATTTT. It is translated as CSRLAGNTDTQYF.

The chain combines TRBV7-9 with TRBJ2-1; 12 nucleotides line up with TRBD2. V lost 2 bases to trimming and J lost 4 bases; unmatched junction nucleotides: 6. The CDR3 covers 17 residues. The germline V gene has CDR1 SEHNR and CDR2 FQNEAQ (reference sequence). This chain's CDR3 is CASSLRRGLAGYNEQFF. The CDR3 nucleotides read TGTGCCAGCAGCTTACGGCGTGGACTAGCGGGATACAATGAGCAGTTCTTC.

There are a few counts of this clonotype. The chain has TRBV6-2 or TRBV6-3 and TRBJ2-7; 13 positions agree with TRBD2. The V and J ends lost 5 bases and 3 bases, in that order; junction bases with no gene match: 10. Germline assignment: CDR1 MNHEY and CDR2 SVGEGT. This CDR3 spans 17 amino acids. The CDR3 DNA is TGTGCCAGCAGTCCGGAACCGGGACTAGCGGGGTTCTACGAGCAGTACTTC. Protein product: CASSPEPGLAGFYEQYF.

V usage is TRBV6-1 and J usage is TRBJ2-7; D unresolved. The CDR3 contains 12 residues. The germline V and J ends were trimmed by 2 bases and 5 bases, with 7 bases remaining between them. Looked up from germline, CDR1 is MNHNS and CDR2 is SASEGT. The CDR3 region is CASSESLDEQYF. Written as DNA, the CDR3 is TGTGCCAGCAGTGAAAGTCTGGACGAGCAGTACTTC.